This T cell receptor beta chain was found in a study of shared clonotypes between healthy human individuals. Overall study findings and caveats: For sorted subsets, rarefaction showed incomplete sequencing despite large depth. Unshared clonotypes carried lower generation probabilities than those common to all four donors.

On this clone: Its antigen is not known. The same CDR3 arises from other DNA sequences in this sample as well.

Repertoires were generated with immunoSEQ multiplex PCR, while TCRdb's copy carries only in-frame clones and drops some. This sample has roughly 2 million clones, with about 94% found just once. The TCR sequence derives from a man younger than 30 in good health. The specimen was naive CD4+ T cells sorted from blood. Stated subset: CD45RA+ positively selected.

CDR3 in amino acids: CASSLGRSYGYTF. CDR3 coding DNA: TGTGCCAGCAGTTTAGGACGTAGCTATGGCTACACCTTC. The chain is built from TRBV28 and TRBJ1-2, with D unresolved. CDR3 length equals 13 residues. CDR1 is MDHEN, CDR2 SYDVKM, per germline. Trimming left V 2 bases short and J 4 bases short, with 8 bases between.